This T cell receptor (beta chain) was sequenced during a study of blood T cells in healthy people across ages. Study results and caveats: Researchers deemed the diversity estimates from one million T cells underestimates.

With a J-beta primer mix and a sample-barcoded 5' primer, a second PCR ran roughly 7 to 11 cycles. Each CDR3 protein is one row after TCRdb ran MiXCR on the 5' RACE reads. The repertoire holds over a million distinct CDR3 sequences, with roughly 59% as singletons. The CDR3 spans 14 residues. Germline CDR1 is SGHRS and CDR2 is YFSETQ. Trimming stripped 8 bases from V and 7 bases from J, with 19 bases between. Concerning this clonotype itself: What it binds is unknown.

The sequence was collected from a man younger than 30 in good health. Specimen: blood. This chain joins TRBV5-1 and TRBJ2-1; D perhaps matches TRBD2 (5 bases). The CDR3: CARPGSARRNEQFF. DNA of the CDR3: TGCGCCAGACCCGGTAGCGCCAGACGGAATGAGCAGTTCTTC.